These 32 T cell receptor beta chains came from one sample sequenced in a study of low-dose radiotherapy and immunotherapy resistance in tumors. The sample's time point: before trial treatment. For amplifying TCRs, the PCR ran for approximately 18 cycles with Phusion, which was used together with a constant-region primer and the adapter on the V primers. TCRdb reprocessed the reads with MiXCR, giving one entry per CDR3 protein. Counted here are about 50,000 distinct CDR3 sequences, about an eighth occurring once; the ten biggest clones make up 5.5% to 8%. Sequenced here: PBMCs, sampled before treatment. The receptors shown here come from a female donor with ovarian cancer.

This clonotype appeared many times. This chain uses TRBV13 with TRBJ2-3, with D tentatively TRBD2 (7 bases). V lost 8 bases to trimming and J lost 1 base, with 16 bases between them. The CDR3 is made up of 15 amino acids. From germline, CDR1 is PRHDT and CDR2 FYEKMQ (reference sequence). The CDR3 nucleotides are TGTGCCAGCCTGGGGACGGGGGGCCGCACAGATACGCAGTATTTT. Translating gives CASLGTGGRTDTQYF.

This clonotype was seen only a few times. The gene calls are TRBV7-3 and TRBJ1-1; no firm D call. V was cut by 2 bases and J by 1 base, with 8 bases left in between. This CDR3 region has 14 residues. Per the germline V gene, CDR1 is SGHTA and CDR2 is FQGTGA. In DNA, the CDR3 is TGTGCCAGCAGCTTATTGCCGGGGAACACTGAAGCTTTCTTT. This sequence encodes CASSLLPGNTEAFF.

This clonotype was counted at least ten times. V usage is TRBV9 and J usage is TRBJ1-2; maybe TRBD1 (5 bases). V shed 0 bases and J shed 4 bases, with 19 bases lying between them. The CDR3 is 17 amino acids. From germline, CDR1 is SGDLS and CDR2 YYNGEE. In DNA form, the CDR3 reads TGTGCCAGCAGCGTAGAGCCCTCGCCGGGGGGAAGCTATGGCTACACCTTC. It is translated as CASSVEPSPGGSYGYTF.

Ten or more counts support this clonotype. This chain connects TRBV4-1 to TRBJ1-4; D gene unclear. Germline values: CDR1 MGHRA, CDR2 YSYEKL. This CDR3 is built from 15 residues. With 1 base removed from V and 2 bases from J, the gap between germline ends came to 8 bases. As DNA, the CDR3 is TGCGCCAGCAGCCAAGCCCCTACGACTAATGAAAAACTGTTTTTT. Amino acid sequence: CASSQAPTTNEKLFF.

This clonotype was seen at least ten times. The chain employs TRBV12-3 or TRBV12-4 and TRBJ2-1, with TRBD2 as a possible D gene (7 bases). The V end was cut by 7 bases, the J end by 3 bases, with 13 bases between. The CDR3 has 14 amino acids. The CDR3 sequence: CASTYGGLYNEQFF. The CDR3 bases are TGTGCCAGCACCTACGGGGGGCTCTACAATGAGCAGTTCTTC.

At least ten counts were recorded for this clonotype. The gene calls are TRBV19 and TRBJ2-1; maybe TRBD1 (6 bases). The CDR3 contains 14 residues. Germline V gene lookup returns CDR1 LNHDA and CDR2 SQIVND (reference sequence). V dropped 7 bases and J dropped 1 base, with 11 bases sitting between them. The CDR3, as DNA: TGTGCCAGTAAAGCAGGGGTTTCCTACAATGAGCAGTTCTTC. Translation: CASKAGVSYNEQFF.

As to this clonotype: A single base is all that separates this from a far larger clone, so a read error is likely. V and J are TRBV28 and TRBJ2-7; D possibly corresponds to TRBD2 (6 bases). The tail of the sequence fits TRBJ2-5 better, so the J call may be wrong. The CDR3 spans 13 residues. Germline V gives CDR1 MDHEN, CDR2 SYDVKM. DNA of the CDR3: TGTGTCAGCAGCCTACTAGCCCAAGAGACCCAGTACTTC. Translated, it gives CVSSLLAQETQYF.

This clonotype has a count of ten or more. The V call is TRBV29-1, the J call TRBJ1-5; no clear D gene. There are 14 residues in the CDR3. The V end was cut by 7 bases, the J end by 5 bases, with 18 bases between. Per the germline V gene, CDR1 is SQVTM and CDR2 is ANQGSEA. The CDR3 here is CSAQQSGGDQPQHF. The CDR3 DNA reads as TGCAGCGCCCAACAGAGCGGTGGCGATCAGCCCCAGCATTTT. The whole variable domain, filled in from reference TRBV29-1 and TRBJ1-5, reads SAVISQKPSRDICQRGTSLTIQCQVDSQVTMMFWYRQQPGQSLTLIATANQGSEATYESGFVIDKFPISRPNLTFSTLTVSNMSPEDSSIYLCSAQQSGGDQPQHFGDGTRLSIL.

This clonotype was seen many times. V gene TRBV12-3 or TRBV12-4 combines with J gene TRBJ1-5; no reliable D call. V lost 4 bases, J lost 0 bases, and 16 bases lay in between. The CDR3 sequence is 17 residues long. CDR3 loop: CASSSSPGHRSNQPQHF. The CDR3 DNA follows: TGTGCCAGCAGTTCATCCCCTGGGCATCGTAGCAATCAGCCCCAGCATTTT.

This clonotype has ten or more counts. This chain uses TRBV5-1 with TRBJ2-1; TRBD2 aligns across 11 bases. V lost 4 bases, J lost 7 bases, and 13 bases stayed unmatched. Germline values: CDR1 SGHRS, CDR2 YFSETQ. The CDR3 contains 17 residues. The DNA of the CDR3 is TGCGCCAGCAGCGAAGTACTAGCGGGGGTCACGGGAAATGAGCAGTTCTTC. Protein product: CASSEVLAGVTGNEQFF.

The sample holds many counts of this clonotype. The rearrangement joins TRBV6-6 to TRBJ2-7; D is unclear. Germline values: CDR1 MNHNY, CDR2 SVGAGI (reference sequence). The CDR3 runs 11 residues. V lost 4 bases and J lost 5, with 6 bases in between. The CDR3: CASSFRDEQYF. CDR3 sequence (DNA): TGTGCCAGCAGTTTTCGGGACGAGCAGTACTTC.

This clonotype showed up many times. J is TRBJ2-3 and V is TRBV4-2; 7 positions match TRBD1. Trimming removed 8 bases from V and 0 bases from J; junction bases left unmatched: 5. The germline V gene encodes CDR1 LGHNA and CDR2 YNFKEQ. This CDR3 has 14 residues. The CDR3 protein is CASSQGRSTDTQYF. DNA for the CDR3: TGTGCCAGCTCACAGGGGCGAAGCACAGATACGCAGTATTTT.

In its sample, this clonotype was seen many times. This sequence joins TRBV7-2 and TRBJ2-1, with D perhaps matching TRBD1 (6 bases). Germline CDR1 SGHTA, CDR2 FQGNSA. Trimming took off 5 bases at V and 12 bases at J, with 14 bases between the two ends. The CDR3 is 12 residues long. Here the CDR3 DNA reads TGTGCCAGCAGCCTACAGGGCTTCTGGCAGTTCTTC. It codes for CASSLQGFWQFF.

As to this clonotype: The likely explanation is a read error, given a far larger clone one base away. This likely comes from a read error, as the CDR3 has no conserved phenylalanine or tryptophan at its end. The chain's CDR3 is CASSRGQGWNEQYC. CDR3 DNA: TGTGCCAGCAGCCGAGGACAGGGTTGGAACGAGCAGTACTGC. The chain joins TRBV10-3 to TRBJ2-7, with TRBD1 identical over 8 bases. Germline CDR1 and CDR2: ENHRY and SYGVKD. The CDR3 is 14 residues long. Losses at the gene ends were 10 bases for V and 5 bases for J; bases not matched to a gene: 13.

This clonotype occurred many times. The rearrangement joins TRBV20-1 to TRBJ2-7; 8 nucleotides match TRBD2. Looked up from germline, CDR1 is DFQATT and CDR2 is SNEGSKA (reference sequence). V dropped 1 base and J dropped 3; count of bases not matched to a gene: 8. The CDR3 consists of 15 residues. The CDR3, as DNA: TGCAGTGCTAGAGCCACGGGAGGGTTGTACTACGAGCAGTACTTC. Its translation is CSARATGGLYYEQYF.

The sample holds many counts of this clonotype. In DNA, the CDR3 is TGCAGTGCTAGAGGACAGGGAAAAGCAGATACGCAGTATTTT. Its protein is CSARGQGKADTQYF. The chain has TRBV20-1 and TRBJ2-3; 7 bases fit TRBD1. Unmatched junction bases numbered 5, after V lost 1 base and J lost 4 bases. The CDR3 runs 14 residues. Germline CDR1 DFQATT, CDR2 SNEGSKA (reference sequence).

With respect to this clonotype: This likely came from a read error, as a far larger clone is one base away. This CDR3 fails to terminate in the conserved phenylalanine or tryptophan, so it likely reflects a read error. This chain links TRBV6-2 or TRBV6-3 with TRBJ2-7; possible D gene TRBD2, 6 bases. Per the germline V gene, CDR1 is MNHEY and CDR2 is SVGEGT. The CDR3 length is 13 residues. This CDR3 reads CATSRRASYEQYI. The CDR3, as DNA: TGTGCAACTTCTCGGAGGGCTTCCTACGAGCAGTACATC.

This sequence joins TRBV19 and TRBJ2-7; D is perhaps TRBD1 or TRBD2 (5 bases each). The CDR3 is made up of 14 amino acids. CDR1 LNHDA and CDR2 SQIVND come from the germline V gene (reference sequence). The V and J ends lost 6 bases and 2 bases respectively, with 14 bases between them. CDR3: CASSAGTPTYEQYF. The CDR3 DNA follows: TGTGCCAGTAGCGCCGGGACCCCGACCTACGAGCAGTACTTC.

This clonotype appeared many times. V and J are TRBV6-6 and TRBJ2-1; D is possibly TRBD2 (6 bases). The CDR3 sequence is 15 residues long. V was clipped by 3 bases and J by 7 bases, with 16 bases between them. Germline CDR1 MNHNY, CDR2 SVGAGI (reference sequence). CDR3 bases: TGTGCCAGCAGTTATAGTGGAGCGGGTTGGAATGAGCAGTTCTTC. This encodes CASSYSGAGWNEQFF.

The table lists this clonotype with many counts. J is TRBJ2-3 and V is TRBV28, with TRBD2 matching 13 bases. The germline gives CDR1 MDHEN, CDR2 SYDVKM. J gave up 2 bases and V 4 bases, and 9 bases lay outside the gene matches. The CDR3 spans 18 residues. CDR3 sequence (DNA): TGTGCCAGCAGTTACCCCCCGGGACTAGCGGGGTACACAGATACGCAGTATTTT. The encoded protein is CASSYPPGLAGYTDTQYF. Variable domain in full (rest from reference TRBV28 and TRBJ2-3): DVKVTQSSRYLVKRTGEKVFLECVQDMDHENMFWYRQDPGLGLRLIYFSYDVKMKEKGDIPEGYSVSREKKERFSLILESASTNQTSMYLCASSYPPGLAGYTDTQYFGPGTRLTVL.

At least ten counts were recorded for this clonotype. The chain joins TRBV6-2 or TRBV6-3 to TRBJ2-7, with 9 bases identical to TRBD2. The CDR3 is 16 amino acids. Germline-derived CDR1 and CDR2 are MNHEY and SVGEGT. V shed 6 bases and J 5 bases; nucleotides not matched to a gene: 14. Written as DNA, the CDR3 is TGTGCCAGCAGCCGGAGACCGGCGGGAGGGCCCCACGAGCAGTACTTC. It encodes CASSRRPAGGPHEQYF.

This clonotype showed up many times. The chain combines TRBV20-1 with TRBJ1-5; 7 bases agree with TRBD1. Germline CDR1 DFQATT, CDR2 SNEGSKA (reference sequence). CDR3 length: 12 amino acids. V dropped 6 bases and J dropped 7; count of bases not matched to a gene: 6. CDR3 loop: CSARQGGQPQHF. The CDR3 region has the DNA TGCAGTGCAAGACAGGGTGGCCAGCCCCAGCATTTT.

The table lists this clonotype with many counts. V and J are TRBV12-3 or TRBV12-4 and TRBJ2-1, with 7 bases fitting TRBD2. The CDR3 sequence is 16 residues long. The junction had 9 bases not matched to a gene; V was cut back by 1 base and J by 6 bases. The CDR3 bases are TGTGCCAGCAGTTTAGGAAGTAGCGGGTCGGGCAATGAGCAGTTCTTC. It translates to CASSLGSSGSGNEQFF.

This clonotype appeared once. This likely traces to a read error, being one base from a far larger clone. This chain connects TRBV10-3 to TRBJ2-2; possibly TRBD1 or TRBD2 for D (5 bases each). Germline V CDR1 and CDR2: ENHRY, SYGVKD. There are 15 residues in the CDR3. Trimming left V 10 bases short and J 6 bases short, with 21 bases between. CDR3: CASRIRDENAGELFF. CDR3 DNA: TGTGCCAGCAGAATCCGGGACGAAAACGCCGGGGAGCTGTTTTTT.

The gene calls are TRBV5-1 and TRBJ2-2; 11 positions match TRBD2. The V gene end was trimmed by 2 bases and the J gene end by 7 bases; junction bases not matched to a gene: 1. The CDR3 is made up of 14 amino acids. Germline V CDR1 and CDR2: SGHRS, YFSETQ. CDR3 in DNA: TGCGCCAGCAGCTTCGGGACTAGCGGCGGGGAGCTGTTTTTT. It translates to CASSFGTSGGELFF.

This clonotype was counted only a few times. This chain links TRBV28 with TRBJ2-4; 10 bases agree with TRBD2. The CDR3 consists of 15 residues. The J segment lost 8 bases and the V segment lost 4 bases, leaving 8 bases of the junction unmatched. The germline CDR1 and CDR2 sequences are MDHEN and SYDVKM. CDR3 in DNA: TGTGCCAGCAGTTCTAGCGGGAGTTTATCAGACATTCAGTACTTC. It specifies CASSSSGSLSDIQYF.

This clonotype was observed many times. The chain has TRBV5-1 and TRBJ1-1, with D perhaps TRBD1 (6 bases). The CDR3 contains 14 residues. Germline V gene sequence: CDR1 SGHRS, CDR2 YFSETQ. V was clipped by 0 bases and J by 7 bases, with 13 bases between them. The CDR3: CASSLGGGRGEAFF. In DNA, the CDR3 is TGCGCCAGCAGCTTGGGGGGGGGCCGAGGTGAAGCTTTCTTT.

At least ten counts were recorded for this clonotype. The chain recombines TRBV9 with TRBJ1-1; D unresolved. Trimming stripped 4 bases from V and 1 base from J, with 11 bases between. Per the germline V gene, CDR1 is SGDLS and CDR2 is YYNGEE. The CDR3 is 14 amino acids. The CDR3 sequence is CASSPLRGNTEAFF. The CDR3 nucleotides read TGTGCCAGCAGCCCCCTCCGAGGGAACACTGAAGCTTTCTTT.

This clonotype was picked up many times. V is TRBV24-1 and J is TRBJ2-6; D unresolved. The CDR3 length is 14 residues. In germline, CDR1 is KGHDR, CDR2 SFDVKD. Between the trimmed V and J ends, which lost 9 bases and 0 bases, there was a span of 8 bases. Written as DNA, the CDR3 is TGTGCCACCGCAGCCAGCTCTGGGGCCAACGTCCTGACTTTC. Encoded protein: CATAASSGANVLTF.

This clonotype was observed at least ten times. This sequence joins TRBV20-1 and TRBJ2-3; 7 nucleotides line up with TRBD1. Germline V lookup: CDR1 DFQATT, CDR2 SNEGSKA (reference sequence). J lost 6 bases, V lost 5 bases, and 5 bases had no gene match. CDR3 size: 12 residues. The CDR3 sequence is CSAQTGRDTQYF. CDR3 DNA: TGCAGTGCTCAGACAGGGCGGGATACGCAGTATTTT.

This clonotype was counted many times. The gene calls are TRBV7-3 and TRBJ2-6; D unclear. V dropped 1 base and J dropped 2 bases, with 9 bases sitting between them. This CDR3 spans 16 amino acids. Per germline, CDR1 SGHTA and CDR2 FQGTGA. For the CDR3, the DNA is TGTGCCAGCAGCTTAATATTCGGCCCTGGGGCCAACGTCCTGACTTTC. Residues: CASSLIFGPGANVLTF.

Comments on this clonotype: Only one base separates this from a far larger clonotype, so it likely reflects a read error. As DNA, the CDR3 is TGTGCCAGCAGCGTAGCTCCAGGGGCTGGCGAGCAGTTCTTC. Amino acids: CASSVAPGAGEQFF. The rearrangement joins TRBV9 to TRBJ2-1; tentative D call: TRBD1 (6 bases). Germline V gives CDR1 SGDLS, CDR2 YYNGEE. Trimming removed 0 bases at V and 10 bases at J, with 14 bases between. The CDR3 has 14 amino acids.